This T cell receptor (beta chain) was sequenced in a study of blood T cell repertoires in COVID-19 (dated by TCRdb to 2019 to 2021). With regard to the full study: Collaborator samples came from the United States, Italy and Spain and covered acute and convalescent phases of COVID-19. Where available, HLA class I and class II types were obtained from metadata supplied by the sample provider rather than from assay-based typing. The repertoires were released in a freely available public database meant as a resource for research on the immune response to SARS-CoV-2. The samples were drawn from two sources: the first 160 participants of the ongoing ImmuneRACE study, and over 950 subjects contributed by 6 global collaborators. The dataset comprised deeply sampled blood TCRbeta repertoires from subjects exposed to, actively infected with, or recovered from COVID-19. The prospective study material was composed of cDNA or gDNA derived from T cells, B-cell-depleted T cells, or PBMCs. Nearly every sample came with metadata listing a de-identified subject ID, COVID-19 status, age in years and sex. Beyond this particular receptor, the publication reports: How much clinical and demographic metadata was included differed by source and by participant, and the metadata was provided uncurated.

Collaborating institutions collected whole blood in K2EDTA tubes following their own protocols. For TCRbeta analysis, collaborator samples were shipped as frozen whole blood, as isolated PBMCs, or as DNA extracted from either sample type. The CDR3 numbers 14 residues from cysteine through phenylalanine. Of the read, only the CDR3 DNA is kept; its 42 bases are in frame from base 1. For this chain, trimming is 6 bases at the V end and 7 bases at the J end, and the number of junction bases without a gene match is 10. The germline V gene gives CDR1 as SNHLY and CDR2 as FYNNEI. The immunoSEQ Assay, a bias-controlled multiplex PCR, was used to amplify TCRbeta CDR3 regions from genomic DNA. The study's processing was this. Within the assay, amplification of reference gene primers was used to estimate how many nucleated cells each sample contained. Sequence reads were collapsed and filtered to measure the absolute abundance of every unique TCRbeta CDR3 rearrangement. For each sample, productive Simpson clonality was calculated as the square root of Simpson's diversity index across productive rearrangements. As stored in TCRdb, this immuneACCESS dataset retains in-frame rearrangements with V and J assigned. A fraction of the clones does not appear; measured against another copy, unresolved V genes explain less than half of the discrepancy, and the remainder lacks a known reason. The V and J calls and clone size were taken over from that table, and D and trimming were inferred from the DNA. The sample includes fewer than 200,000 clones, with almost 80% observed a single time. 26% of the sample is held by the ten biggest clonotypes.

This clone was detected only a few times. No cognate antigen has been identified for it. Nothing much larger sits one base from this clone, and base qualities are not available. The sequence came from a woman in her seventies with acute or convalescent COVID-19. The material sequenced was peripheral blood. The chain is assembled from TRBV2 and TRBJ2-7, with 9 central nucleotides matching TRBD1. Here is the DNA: TGTGCCAGCAGCTGGGGGACAGGGAACCGAGAGCAGTACTTC. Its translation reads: CASSWGTGNREQYF.